This T cell receptor (beta chain) was recorded in a study of graft-versus-host responses after intestinal transplantation. TCRdb's copy holds only in-frame clones and misses some; the assay was immunoSEQ multiplex PCR. There are tens of thousands of clones in the sample; roughly 94% occur only once, and 0.53% lies in the top ten. As for this clone: As yet, its antigen is unknown.

V was trimmed by 4 bases and J by 0 bases, leaving 28 bases between them. From germline, CDR1 is SGHVS and CDR2 FQNEAQ. CDR3 length: 20 residues. Findings and limits, study-wide: Some GvH clones were seen earlier in gut or blood, suggesting intestinal origin.

The TCR comes from a human donor who received an intestinal transplant. This rearrangement joins TRBV7-8 to TRBJ2-7; D may be TRBD1 or TRBD2 (6 bases each). This sample comprised unstimulated CD8+ T cells sorted from spleen or lymph node cells, obtained before intestinal transplant. CDR3 loop: CASSSPQGKGRDSFSYEQYF. CDR3 sequence (DNA): TGTGCCAGCAGCTCCCCGCAGGGGAAGGGAAGGGACTCGTTCTCCTACGAGCAGTACTTC.